A selection of T cell receptor beta chains follows, all from one sample in a study of OX40 agonist ivuxolimab in advanced cancers. The data were produced by immunoSEQ multiplex PCR, yet TCRdb's version contains in-frame clones alone and is incomplete. This table has under 90,000 clones, approximately 89% appearing once. The material was CD4+ or CD8+ T cells sorted from blood, obtained in a trial of the OX40 agonist ivuxolimab. Every receptor here comes from an adult with an advanced solid tumor such as melanoma, head and neck, liver or kidney cancer. The CDR3 runs from the conserved cysteine through the conserved F or W. Size is stated for part of the rows, as once, few or many counts, or as a class when the clone is expanded.

TRBV2	TRBJ1-6	-	CASRQDRVAPLHF
TRBV6-1	TRBJ1-6	-	CASSEVAVNSPLHF
TRBV19	TRBJ2-3	once	CASSISSARGDTQYF
TRBV28	TRBJ2-3	-	CASIGRRTDTQYF
TRBV7-3	TRBJ2-6	-	CASSFRDRDYSGANVLTF
TRBV19	TRBJ2-3	-	CASSRAGPSTDTQYF
TRBV28	TRBJ1-1	-	CASSAPTRSTEAFF
TRBV5-1	TRBJ1-1	-	CASSLGQGGTEAFF
TRBV14	TRBJ2-7	once	CASSQVLAGEQYF
TRBV7-3	TRBJ2-2	-	CASSGGTSGATGELFF
TRBV6-1	TRBJ1-5	few	CASSHEYSNQPQHF
TRBV6-1	TRBJ2-6	-	CASSPRLSGANVLTF
TRBV6-1	TRBJ1-2	-	CASLKTGIYGYTF
TRBV4-1	TRBJ1-6	-	CASSRGFNSPLHF
TRBV29-1	TRBJ2-7	once	CSALKPNYEQYF
TRBV10-3	TRBJ2-5	-	CAINPGTVQETQYF
TRBV4-1	TRBJ2-2	-	CASSLGQTQPGELFF
TRBV6-1	TRBJ2-7	-	CASTLSAAHYEQYF
TRBV7-3	TRBJ2-3	-	CASSLAGPTDTQYF
TRBV15	TRBJ2-7	-	CATSRSGRAGVYEQYF
TRBV9	TRBJ2-5	-	CASSVVGLKGETQYF
TRBV5-6	TRBJ2-3	-	CASSLGVRVTDTQYF
TRBV28	TRBJ1-5	-	CASTRNGMEPQHF
TRBV19	TRBJ1-1	-	CASTLDRGSSTEAFF
TRBV25-1	TRBJ1-3	-	CASSVGGRGNTIYF
TRBV6-5	TRBJ1-1	once	CASSYFRRAGGTEAFF
TRBV6-1	TRBJ1-5	-	CASSDPGGGQPQHF
TRBV18	TRBJ2-3	-	CASSSRQSTDTQYF
TRBV11-2	TRBJ2-1	-	CASSLGPAGGNEQFF
TRBV5-4	TRBJ1-1	-	CASSPLGGQVNTEAFF
TRBV13	TRBJ2-5	-	CASRPRWRQETQYF
TRBV30	-	-	CAWSTPGLGLNGRSYEQYF
TRBV5-1	TRBJ1-1	-	CASSLVQGRATEAFF
TRBV5-1	TRBJ2-7	-	CASSLAGGRSYEQYF
TRBV6-5	TRBJ1-3	-	CASSYGGGGNTIYF
TRBV10-2	TRBJ2-2	few	CASSGTNTGELFF
TRBV5-1	TRBJ2-1	once	CASSLGDTTYNEQFF
TRBV21-1	TRBJ2-2	-	CASSPYRDPPFPGNTGELFF
TRBV7-3	TRBJ2-1	-	CASSLGPLETSGYHNEQFF
TRBV30	TRBJ2-6	-	CAWSLGQGYGANVLTF
TRBV4-2	TRBJ1-4	-	CASSQQDRGPTNEKLFF
TRBV4-1	TRBJ1-4	-	CASSQEDRDNEKLFF
TRBV7-6	TRBJ2-2	-	CASSLAGNTGELFF
TRBV27	TRBJ1-4	-	CASSRVPGEKLFF
TRBV11-1	TRBJ2-3	once	CASSAGTSPDTQYF
TRBV7-2	TRBJ2-5	-	CASKPAGPRTQYF
TRBV19	TRBJ1-5	-	CASSTPNDRVLPQHF
TRBV2	TRBJ1-5	-	CASSYERGQPQHF
TRBV2	TRBJ1-2	-	CASSGQLYGYTF
TRBV5-6	TRBJ2-4	-	CASSKWTGEENIQYF
TRBV15	-	once	CATSRDRGVAYEQYF
TRBV30	TRBJ2-2	-	CAWSNRDRGRSTGELFF
TRBV2	TRBJ1-2	-	CASSETPTLIYGYTF
TRBV28	TRBJ2-3	-	CASGRGIADTQYF
TRBV7-9	TRBJ1-4	-	CASSPRDRQNEKLFF
TRBV5-1	TRBJ1-1	-	CASSPTEGRPNTEAFF
TRBV11-2	TRBJ1-3	-	CASSPDRAGNTIYF